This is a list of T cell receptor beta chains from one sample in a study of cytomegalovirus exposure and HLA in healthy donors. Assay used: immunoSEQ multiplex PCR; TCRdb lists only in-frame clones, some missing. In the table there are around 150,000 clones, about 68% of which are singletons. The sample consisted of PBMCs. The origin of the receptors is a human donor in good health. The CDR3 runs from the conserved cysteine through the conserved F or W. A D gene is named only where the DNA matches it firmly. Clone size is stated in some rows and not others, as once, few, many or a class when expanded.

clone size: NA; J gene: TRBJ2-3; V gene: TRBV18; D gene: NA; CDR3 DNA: TGTGCCAGCTCACCAACTATCACAGATACGCAGTATTTT; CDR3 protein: CASSPTITDTQYF
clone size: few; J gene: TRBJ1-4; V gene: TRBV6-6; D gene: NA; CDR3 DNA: TGTGCCAGCAGTTACTCGCGTGTTGAAAAACTGTTTTTT; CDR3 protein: CASSYSRVEKLFF
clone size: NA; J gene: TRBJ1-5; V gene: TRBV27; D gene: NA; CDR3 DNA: TGTGCCAGCAGGCGAATGGGACACGTAAGCAATCAGCCCCAGCATTTT; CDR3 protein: CASRRMGHVSNQPQHF
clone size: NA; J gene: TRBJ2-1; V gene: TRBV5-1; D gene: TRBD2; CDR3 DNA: TGCGCCAGCAGCTTGTATAGCGGGAACGATGAGCAGTTCTTC; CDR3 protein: CASSLYSGNDEQFF
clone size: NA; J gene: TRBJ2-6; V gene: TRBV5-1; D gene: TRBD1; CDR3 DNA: TGCGCCAGCAGCTCCCCAGGGGGCGCTGGGGCCAACGTCCTGACTTTC; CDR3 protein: CASSSPGGAGANVLTF
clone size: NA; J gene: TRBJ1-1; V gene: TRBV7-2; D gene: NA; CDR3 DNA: TGTGCCAGCAGCTTAGCGGGGGGGAACACTGAAGCTTTCTTT; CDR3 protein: CASSLAGGNTEAFF
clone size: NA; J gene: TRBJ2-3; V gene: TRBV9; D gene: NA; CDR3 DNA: TGTGCCAGCAGCCTCGGACGGGGTTCTAACGCAGATACGCAGTATTTT; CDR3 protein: CASSLGRGSNADTQYF
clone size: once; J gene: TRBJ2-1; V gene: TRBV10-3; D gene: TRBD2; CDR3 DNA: TGTGCCATCAGTGAGGGGTTTAGCGGGAGGGCCTCCTACAATGAGCAGTTCTTC; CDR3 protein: CAISEGFSGRASYNEQFF
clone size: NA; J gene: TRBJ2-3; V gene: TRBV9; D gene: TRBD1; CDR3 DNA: TGTGCCAGCAGCGTAGCTGGGACAGGGGAACCAGATACGCAGTATTTT; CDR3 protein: CASSVAGTGEPDTQYF
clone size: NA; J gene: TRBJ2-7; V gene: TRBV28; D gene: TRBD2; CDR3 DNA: TGTGCCAGCACCATACTAGCGGGGGGCGCCTACGAGCAGTACTTC; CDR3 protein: CASTILAGGAYEQYF
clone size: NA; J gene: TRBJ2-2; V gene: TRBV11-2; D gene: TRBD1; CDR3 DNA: TGTGCCAGCAGGCTAAGGACAGGCCATGGCGGGGAGCTGTTTTTT; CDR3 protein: CASRLRTGHGGELFF
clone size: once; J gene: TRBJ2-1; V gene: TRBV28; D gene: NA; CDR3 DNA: TGTGCCAGCAGCCTCTACAATGAGCAGTTCTTC; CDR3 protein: CASSLYNEQFF
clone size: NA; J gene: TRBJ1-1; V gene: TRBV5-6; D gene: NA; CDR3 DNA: TGTGCCAGCAGCTCACCCGGGGAAGCTTTCTTT; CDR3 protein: CASSSPGEAFF
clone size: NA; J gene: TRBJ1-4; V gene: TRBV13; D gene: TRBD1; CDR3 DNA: TGTGCCAGCAGCCCACAGGGGGGCTTAGATGAAAAACTGTTTTTT; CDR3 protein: CASSPQGGLDEKLFF
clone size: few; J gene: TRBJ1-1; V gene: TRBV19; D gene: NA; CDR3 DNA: TGTGCCAGTAGTATAGACAGGCTGACTGAAGCTTTCTTT; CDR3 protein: CASSIDRLTEAFF
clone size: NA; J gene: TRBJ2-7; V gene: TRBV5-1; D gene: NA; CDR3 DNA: TGCGCCAGCAGCTTGGGGGGAATCACAGGGACGGGGTACGAGCAGTACTTC; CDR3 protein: CASSLGGITGTGYEQYF
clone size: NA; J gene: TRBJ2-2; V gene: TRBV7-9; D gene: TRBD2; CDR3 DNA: TGTGCCAGCAGCCGACTAGCGGGACCCGGGGAGCTGTTTTTT; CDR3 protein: CASSRLAGPGELFF
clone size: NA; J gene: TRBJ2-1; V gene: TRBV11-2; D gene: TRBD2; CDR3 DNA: TGTGCCAGCAAGCTAGCGGCCGCGTACAATGAGCAGTTCTTC; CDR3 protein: CASKLAAAYNEQFF
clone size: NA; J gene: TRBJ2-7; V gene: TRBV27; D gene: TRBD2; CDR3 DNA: TGTGCCAGCAGACCGTTTCGGCTAGCGGGAGGGAGTGAGCAGTACTTC; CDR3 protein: CASRPFRLAGGSEQYF
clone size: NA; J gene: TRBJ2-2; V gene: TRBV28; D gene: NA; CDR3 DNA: TGTGCCAGCAGTTTATTTACAGGGAGGGGCACCGGGGAGCTGTTTTTT; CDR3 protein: CASSLFTGRGTGELFF
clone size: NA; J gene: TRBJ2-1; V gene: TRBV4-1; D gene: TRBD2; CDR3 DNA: TGCGCCAGCAGCCAAGAAGGGGTAGGTAGCGGGAGCCCCGGTGAGCAGTTCTTC; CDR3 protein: CASSQEGVGSGSPGEQFF
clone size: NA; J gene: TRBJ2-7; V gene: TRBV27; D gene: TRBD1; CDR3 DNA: TGTGCCAGCAGTTTGAAAGGGGGCGCCTACGAGCAGTACTTC; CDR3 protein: CASSLKGGAYEQYF
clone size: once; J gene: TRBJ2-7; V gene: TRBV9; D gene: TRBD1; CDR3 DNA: TGTGCCAGCAGCGTCGGGACAGGCGACTCCTACGAGCAGTACTTC; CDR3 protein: CASSVGTGDSYEQYF
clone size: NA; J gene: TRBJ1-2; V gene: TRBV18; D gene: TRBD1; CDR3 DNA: TGTGCCAGCTCACCAGGACAGGGAGGGGGTCGAGGCTACACCTTC; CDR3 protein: CASSPGQGGGRGYTF
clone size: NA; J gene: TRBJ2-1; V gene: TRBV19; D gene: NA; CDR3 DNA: TGTGCCAGTAGTATAGTCCCCCTTAATGAGCAGTTCTTC; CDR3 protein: CASSIVPLNEQFF
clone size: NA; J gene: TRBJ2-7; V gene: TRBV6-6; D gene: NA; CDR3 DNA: TGTGCCAGCAGCCTCGGGACAAGATACGAGCAGTACTTC; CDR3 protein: CASSLGTRYEQYF
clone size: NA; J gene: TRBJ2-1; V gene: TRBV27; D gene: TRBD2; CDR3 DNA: TGTGCCAGCGAAACTAGCGGGGCCCGTCTTCTCAATGAGCAGTTCTTC; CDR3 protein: CASETSGARLLNEQFF
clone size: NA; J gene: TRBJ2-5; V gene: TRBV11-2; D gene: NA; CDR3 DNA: TGTGCCAGCAGCTTAGATCCCAGGGGAGAGACCCAGTACTTC; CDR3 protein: CASSLDPRGETQYF
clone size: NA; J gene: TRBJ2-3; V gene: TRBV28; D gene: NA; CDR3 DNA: TGTGCCAGCAGGCCGAACAGGGCCCCCACAGATACGCAGTATTTT; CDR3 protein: CASRPNRAPTDTQYF
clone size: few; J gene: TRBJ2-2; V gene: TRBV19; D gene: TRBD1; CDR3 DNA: TGTGCCAGTAGCCAGGGGGCGGGAACCGGGGAGCTGTTTTTT; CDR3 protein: CASSQGAGTGELFF
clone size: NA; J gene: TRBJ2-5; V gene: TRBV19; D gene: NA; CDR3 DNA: TGTGCCAGTAGTGGAGTGGGGACTTTGGGAGAGACCCAGTACTTC; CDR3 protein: CASSGVGTLGETQYF
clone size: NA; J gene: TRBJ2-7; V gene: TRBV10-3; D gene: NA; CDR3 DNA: TGTGCCATCAGTAAGACTAGGGGACTCTCCTACGAGCAGTACTTC; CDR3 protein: CAISKTRGLSYEQYF
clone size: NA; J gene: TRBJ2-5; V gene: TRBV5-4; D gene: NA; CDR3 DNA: TGTGCCAGCAGCACGCCGGGACTGCAAGAGACCCAGTACTTC; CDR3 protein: CASSTPGLQETQYF
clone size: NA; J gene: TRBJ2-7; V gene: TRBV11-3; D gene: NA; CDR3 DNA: TGTGCCAGCAGCTGGGAATGGACAGATTCCTACGAGCAGTACTTC; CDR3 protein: CASSWEWTDSYEQYF
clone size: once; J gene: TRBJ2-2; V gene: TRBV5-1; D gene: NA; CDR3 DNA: TGCGCCAGCAGCTTGGTTCCAGGGGTAGGCACCGGGGAGCTGTTTTTT; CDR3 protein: CASSLVPGVGTGELFF
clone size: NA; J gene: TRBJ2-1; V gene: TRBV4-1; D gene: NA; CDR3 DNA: TGCGCCAGCAGCCAAGATTCCACAGGGCATCACAATGAGCAGTTCTTC; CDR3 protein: CASSQDSTGHHNEQFF
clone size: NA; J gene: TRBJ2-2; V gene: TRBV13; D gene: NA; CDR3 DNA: TGTGCCAGCAGCTTAGGAGGTGCAGGGGACACCGGGGAGCTGTTTTTT; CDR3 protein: CASSLGGAGDTGELFF
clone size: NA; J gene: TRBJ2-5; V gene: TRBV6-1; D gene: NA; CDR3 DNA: TGTGCCAGCGTAGGAGGGAACCAAGAGACCCAGTACTTC; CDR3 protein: CASVGGNQETQYF
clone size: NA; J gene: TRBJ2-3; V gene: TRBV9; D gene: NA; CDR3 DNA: TGTGCCAGCAGCGTAGCTTCGGGGGTCCCCACAGATACGCAGTATTTT; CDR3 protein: CASSVASGVPTDTQYF
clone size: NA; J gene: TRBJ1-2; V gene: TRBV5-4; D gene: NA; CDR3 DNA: TGTGCCAGCAGAGACAGCCCTACTGGCTACACCTTC; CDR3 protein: CASRDSPTGYTF
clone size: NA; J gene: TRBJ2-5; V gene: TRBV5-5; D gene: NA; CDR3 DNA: TGTGCCAGCAGCCAGGAGGACCCGGGACTCCTCCAAGAGACCCAGTACTTC; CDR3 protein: CASSQEDPGLLQETQYF
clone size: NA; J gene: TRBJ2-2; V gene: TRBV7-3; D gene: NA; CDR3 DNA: TGTGCCAGCAGCTTAACCGGTATCACCGGGGAGCTGTTTTTT; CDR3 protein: CASSLTGITGELFF
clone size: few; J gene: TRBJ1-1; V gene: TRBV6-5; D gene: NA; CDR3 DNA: TGTGCCAGCCTCACTGGGGCCTTGGGCACTGAAGCTTTCTTT; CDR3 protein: CASLTGALGTEAFF
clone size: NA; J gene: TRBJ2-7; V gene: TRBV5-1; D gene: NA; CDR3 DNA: TGCGCCAGCAGACCAACGGGACACACCTACGAGCAGTACTTC; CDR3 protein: CASRPTGHTYEQYF
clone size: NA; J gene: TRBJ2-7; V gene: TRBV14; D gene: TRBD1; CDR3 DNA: TGTGCCAGCAGCCAAGAAGGGGGCAGGGGGCTGTACTTC; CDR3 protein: CASSQEGGRGLYF
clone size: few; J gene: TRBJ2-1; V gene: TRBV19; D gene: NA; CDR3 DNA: TGTGCCAGTAGTATGGGGGCCACCTACAATGAGCAGTTCTTC; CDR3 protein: CASSMGATYNEQFF
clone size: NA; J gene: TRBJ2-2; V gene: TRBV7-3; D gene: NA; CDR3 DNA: TGTGCCAGCAGCTCTAGTCTTGCGGACACCGGGGAGCTGTTTTTT; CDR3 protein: CASSSSLADTGELFF
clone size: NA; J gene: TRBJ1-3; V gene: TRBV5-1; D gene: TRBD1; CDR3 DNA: TGCGCCAGCAGCCCCGGACAGGGTGCTGGAAACACCATATATTTT; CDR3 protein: CASSPGQGAGNTIYF
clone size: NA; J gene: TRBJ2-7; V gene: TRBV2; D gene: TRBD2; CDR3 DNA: TGTGCCAGCACCAAACTAGCGGCAGTAAACTACGAGCAGTACTTC; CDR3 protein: CASTKLAAVNYEQYF
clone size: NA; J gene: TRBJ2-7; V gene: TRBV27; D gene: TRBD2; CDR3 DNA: TGTGCCAGCAGCCCCTCGGGGGGTAGCGGGATGCCCTACGAGCAGTACTTC; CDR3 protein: CASSPSGGSGMPYEQYF
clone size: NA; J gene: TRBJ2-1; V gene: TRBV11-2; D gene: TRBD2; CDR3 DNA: TGTGCCAGCAGCTCCCAGGCTCTAGCGGGAGGGTGGAATGAGCAGTTCTTC; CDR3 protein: CASSSQALAGGWNEQFF
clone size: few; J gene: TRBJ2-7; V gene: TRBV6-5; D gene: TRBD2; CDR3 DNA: TGTGCCAGCAGTTGGACTAGCGGGACCTTCTCCTACGAGCAGTACTTC; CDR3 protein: CASSWTSGTFSYEQYF